This T cell receptor beta chain was found in a study of patients and donors after allogeneic stem cell transplantation (dated by TCRdb to 2018 to 2020). Spanning cysteine to phenylalanine, the CDR3 consists of 13 amino acids. Only the CDR3 part of the read is kept: 39 bases, read in frame from the first base. Taken from the germline V gene, the CDR1 and CDR2 loops are SGHDT and YYEEEE. Deletion took 0 bases off V and 9 bases off J, with a span of 10 bases between the germline ends. About this clonotype itself: Its antigen has not been determined. There are no base qualities to consult, and no much larger clone falls within one base.

Libraries were constructed by RT-PCR. Sequencing was carried out with a NextSeq 550. Using fastp at Q25 and MiXCR, TCRdb reprocessed the public reads and kept productive beta chains. One record per CDR3 amino acid sequence lists the most common genes and DNA. Here the sample has about 24,000 distinct CDR3 sequences; around 28% occur a single time. The ten biggest clones cover 48% of the sample. The chain links TRBV5-6 with TRBJ1-5; there is no confident call for the D gene. This clonotype originated in a human donor who was either an allogeneic HSCT recipient or a stem cell or donor lymphocyte infusion donor (not recorded which). It is not recorded whose cells these are; they may come from a transplant donor. The sample was blood, either unsorted or a sorted T cell fraction (not recorded which). The nucleotide sequence is TGTGCCAGCAGCTTGGACCAAGGGCGGCCCCAGCATTTT. Its protein is CASSLDQGRPQHF.